Following are 6 T cell receptor beta chains from one sample sequenced in a study of control samples from healthy donors and cancer patients. Assay: immunoSEQ multiplex PCR; the TCRdb copy retains only in-frame clones and omits some. Here the sample spans over 75,000 clones, 82% being singletons. Sequencing was done on a sample of blood. Receptors originate from a man in his sixties in good health.

To note about this clone: This may be a read error, as it is one base from a much larger clone. The chain employs TRBV25-1 and TRBJ2-2; no reliable D call. The CDR3 sequence is 13 residues long. Trimming removed 3 bases from V and 1 base from J, with 3 bases in between. Germline CDR1 and CDR2: MGHDK and SYGVNS. DNA of the CDR3: TGTGCCAGCAGTGACAAGAACACCGGGGAGCTGTTTTTT. Translation: CASSDKNTGELFF.

The rearrangement uses TRBV3-1 (or the pseudogene TRBV3-2) and TRBJ2-5; TRBD2 matches at 13 bases. In germline, CDR1 is LGHDT, CDR2 YNNKEL (reference sequence). This CDR3 is 16 amino acids long. The ends lost 3 bases at V and 6 bases at J; junction bases unmatched: 7. CDR3: CASSHGTSGVGKTQYF. CDR3 DNA sequence: TGTGCCAGCAGCCACGGGACTAGCGGGGTAGGAAAGACCCAGTACTTC.

The CDR3 reads CASSSAGQLVYGYTF. CDR3 bases: TGTGCCAGCTCTTCGGCGGGACAGTTAGTGTATGGCTACACCTTC. The chain is built from TRBV6-5 and TRBJ1-2, with 7 bases aligning to TRBD1. CDR3 length: 15 residues. Germline V gene sequence: CDR1 MNHEY, CDR2 SVGAGI. Trimming at V came to 8 bases and at J to 5 bases, leaving 14 bases not matched to a gene.

This clone was picked up one time. The chain joins TRBV30 to TRBJ1-5; no reliable D call. V lost 1 base to trimming and J lost 0 bases, with 7 bases between them. The CDR3 covers 14 residues. CDR1 and CDR2 (germline): GTSNPN, SVGIG (reference sequence). The CDR3 bases are TGTGCCTGGAGTGAGGTTTATAGCAATCAGCCCCAGCATTTT. Residues: CAWSEVYSNQPQHF.

The genes are TRBV19 and TRBJ2-1; 10 positions agree with TRBD2. Germline V CDR1 and CDR2: LNHDA, SQIVND (reference sequence). Trimming removed 5 bases from V and 4 bases from J; junction bases left unmatched: 5. This CDR3 spans 15 amino acids. The DNA of the CDR3 is TGTGCCAGTAGTGCAACTAGCGGGAATTACAATGAGCAGTTCTTC. It translates to CASSATSGNYNEQFF.

This clone appeared a few times. The sample has other DNA sequences that encode this CDR3 too. The chain joins TRBV28 to TRBJ1-1, with D unresolved. This CDR3 has 12 amino acids. The V end lost 6 bases, the J end lost 0 bases, and 5 bases lay between the germline ends. In germline, CDR1 is MDHEN, CDR2 SYDVKM. CDR3 coding DNA: TGTGCCAGCAGACGGATGAACACTGAAGCTTTCTTT. This sequence encodes CASRRMNTEAFF.